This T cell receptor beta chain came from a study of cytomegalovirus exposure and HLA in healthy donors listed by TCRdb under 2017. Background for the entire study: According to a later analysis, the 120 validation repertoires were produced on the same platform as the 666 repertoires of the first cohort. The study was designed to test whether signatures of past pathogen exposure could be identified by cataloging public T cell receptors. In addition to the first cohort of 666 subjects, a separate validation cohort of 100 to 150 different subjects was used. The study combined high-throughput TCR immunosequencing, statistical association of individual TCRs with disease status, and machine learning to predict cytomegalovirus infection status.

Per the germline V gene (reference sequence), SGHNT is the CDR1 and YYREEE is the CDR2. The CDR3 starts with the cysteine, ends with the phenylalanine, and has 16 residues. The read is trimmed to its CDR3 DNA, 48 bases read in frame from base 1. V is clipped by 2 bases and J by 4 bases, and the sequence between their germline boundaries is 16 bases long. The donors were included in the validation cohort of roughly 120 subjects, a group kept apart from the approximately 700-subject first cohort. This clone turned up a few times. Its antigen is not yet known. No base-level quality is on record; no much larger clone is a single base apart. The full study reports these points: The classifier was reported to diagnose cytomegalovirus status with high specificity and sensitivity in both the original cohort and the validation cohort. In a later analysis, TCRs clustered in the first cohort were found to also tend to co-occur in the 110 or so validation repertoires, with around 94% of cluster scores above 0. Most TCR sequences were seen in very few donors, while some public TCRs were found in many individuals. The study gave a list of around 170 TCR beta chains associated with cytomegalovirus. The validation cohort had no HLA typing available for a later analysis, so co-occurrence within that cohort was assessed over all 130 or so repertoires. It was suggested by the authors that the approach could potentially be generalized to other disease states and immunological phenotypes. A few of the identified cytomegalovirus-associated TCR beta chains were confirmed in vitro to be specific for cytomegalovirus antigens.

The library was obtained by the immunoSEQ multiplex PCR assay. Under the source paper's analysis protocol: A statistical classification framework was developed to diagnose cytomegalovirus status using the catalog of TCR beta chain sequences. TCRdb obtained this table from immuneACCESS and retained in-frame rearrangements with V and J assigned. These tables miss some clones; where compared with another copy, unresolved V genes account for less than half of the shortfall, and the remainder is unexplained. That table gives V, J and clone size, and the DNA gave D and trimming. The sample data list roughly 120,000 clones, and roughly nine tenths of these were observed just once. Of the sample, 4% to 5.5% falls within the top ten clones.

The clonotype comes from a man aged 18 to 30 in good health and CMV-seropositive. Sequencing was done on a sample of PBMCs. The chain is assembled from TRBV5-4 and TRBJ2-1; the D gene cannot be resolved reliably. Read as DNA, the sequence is TGTGCCAGCAGCTTTGCCCCAGGTTCGATTTACAATGAGCAGTTCTTC. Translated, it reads CASSFAPGSIYNEQFF. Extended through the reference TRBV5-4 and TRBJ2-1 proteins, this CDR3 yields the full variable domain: ETGVTQSPTHLIKTRGQQVTLRCSSQSGHNTVSWYQQALGQGPQFIFQYYREEENGRGNFPPRFSGLQFPNYSSELNVNALELDDSALYLCASSFAPGSIYNEQFFGPGTRLTVL.